One and the same sample provided the 31 T cell receptor beta chains below, sequenced in a study of CD8 T cells in ankylosing spondylitis. MiXCR, applied by TCRdb to the 5' RACE reads, yields one record per CDR3 protein. The sample gives 200,000 to 250,000 distinct CDR3 sequences, about 11% of which show up once; about 19% is in the top ten. Sequencing input: blood, either unsorted or a sorted T cell fraction (not recorded which). These TCRs come from a male donor with ankylosing spondylitis or in good health (not recorded which).

This clonotype was observed a handful of times. CDR3 DNA: TGTGCCTGGAGTGACGGGGGCTTCACAGATACGCAGTATTTT. Amino acids: CAWSDGGFTDTQYF. This chain uses TRBV30 with TRBJ2-3; either TRBD1 or TRBD2 may fit D (6 bases each). CDR1 is GTSNPN, CDR2 SVGIG, per germline (reference sequence). V lost 1 base and J 2 bases, leaving 10 bases between the germline ends. This CDR3 comprises 14 residues.

At least ten counts were recorded for this clonotype. The V call is TRBV7-2, the J call TRBJ1-6; tentatively, D is TRBD1 (5 bases). The germline V gene encodes CDR1 SGHTA and CDR2 FQGNSA. The ends were cut back, 2 bases at V and 9 bases at J, with 17 bases in the middle. The CDR3 is made up of 16 amino acids. CDR3 coding DNA: TGTGCCAGCAGCTTAAGAGGTCAGGGAAACATTTCACCCCTCCACTTT. Translation gives CASSLRGQGNISPLHF.

This clonotype was observed many times. This chain joins TRBV5-1 and TRBJ2-5, with a possible D match to TRBD1 (7 bases). Germline V gene sequence: CDR1 SGHRS, CDR2 YFSETQ. The CDR3 extends over 16 amino acids. The V end was cut by 4 bases, the J end by 4 bases, with 20 bases between. The CDR3 DNA follows: TGCGCCAGCAGCCGCCAGGGTACAGGGGAGGCAGAGACCCAGTACTTC. Residues: CASSRQGTGEAETQYF.

The chain combines TRBV10-2 with TRBJ2-1, with 9 positions matching TRBD2. With V trimmed by 6 bases and J by 7 bases, 10 bases remained unmatched. Per germline, CDR1 WSHSY and CDR2 SAAADI. This CDR3 contains 15 residues. The CDR3 region is CASREPGTSTNEQFF. The CDR3 nucleotides are TGCGCCAGCAGAGAACCCGGGACTAGCACGAATGAGCAGTTCTTC.

This clonotype was counted between two and nine times. This chain joins TRBV7-3 and TRBJ2-3; D is possibly TRBD2 (5 bases). The V end was cut by 0 bases, the J end by 1 base, with 11 bases between. CDR3 length equals 16 residues. Per the germline V gene, CDR1 is SGHTA and CDR2 is FQGTGA. As DNA, the CDR3 is TGTGCCAGCAGCTTAACATCGGGGTTGGGCACAGATACGCAGTATTTT. Its protein is CASSLTSGLGTDTQYF.

Worth noting for this clonotype: One end of the junction is discordant with germline, which a read error may explain. This chain joins TRBV7-2 and TRBJ2-1; tentatively, D is TRBD2 (5 bases). Germline V gives CDR1 SGHTA, CDR2 FQGNSA. This CDR3 is 15 amino acids long. CDR3 residues: CASSWSGSSYNEQSF. DNA of the CDR3: TGTGCCAGCAGCTGGTCGGGGAGCTCCTACAATGAGCAGTCCTTC.

In this sample, this clonotype turned up many times. The chain carries TRBV5-1 and TRBJ2-7; D not resolved. In germline, CDR1 is SGHRS, CDR2 YFSETQ. The length of the CDR3 is 13 residues. V was clipped by 1 base and J by 2 bases, with 7 bases between them. The CDR3 region has the DNA TGCGCCAGCAGCTTGCCCGGAGCCTACGAGCAGTACTTC. Its translation is CASSLPGAYEQYF.

The sample holds many counts of this clonotype. The V gene is TRBV5-1, the J gene TRBJ2-3, with TRBD1 matching 7 bases. J lost 3 bases, V lost 4 bases, and 2 bases had no gene match. The V gene's germline CDR1 is SGHRS and CDR2 YFSETQ. The CDR3 sequence is 13 residues long. CDR3 nucleotide sequence: TGCGCCAGCAGCGTGGGACAGACAGATACGCAGTATTTT. Its protein product is CASSVGQTDTQYF.

This clonotype was observed at least ten times. V and J are TRBV11-1 and TRBJ2-1; no firm D call. CDR3 length: 15 amino acids. Germline loops: CDR1 SGHAT, CDR2 FQDESV (reference sequence). V lost 6 bases, J lost 0 bases, and 12 bases lay in between. CDR3 nucleotide sequence: TGTGCCAGCAGTTACGACTGGAGCTCCTACAATGAGCAGTTCTTC. Amino acid sequence: CASSYDWSSYNEQFF.

The chain has TRBV12-3 or TRBV12-4 and TRBJ2-7; 9 bases fit TRBD1. Losses at the gene ends were 4 bases for V and 2 bases for J; bases not matched to a gene: 3. CDR3 length: 14 amino acids. As DNA, the CDR3 is TGTGCCAGCAGTTGGGGGACAGGGACCTACGAGCAGTACTTC. It is translated as CASSWGTGTYEQYF.

The sample holds many counts of this clonotype. The rearrangement uses TRBV5-1 and TRBJ2-5; no clear D. The CDR3 runs 13 residues. Germline loops: CDR1 SGHRS, CDR2 YFSETQ. The germline V and J ends were trimmed by 0 bases and 1 base, with 4 bases remaining between them. This chain's CDR3 is CASSLAVQETQYF. The CDR3 DNA reads as TGCGCCAGCAGCTTGGCGGTCCAAGAGACCCAGTACTTC.

The V and J genes are TRBV28 and TRBJ2-1; D is perhaps TRBD2 (5 bases). The germline V gene encodes CDR1 MDHEN and CDR2 SYDVKM. The CDR3 totals 16 residues. V was trimmed by 5 bases and J by 7 bases, leaving 21 bases between them. The CDR3 sequence is CASSPPTGSLRNEQFF. CDR3 bases: TGTGCCAGCAGTCCGCCGACGGGGAGTCTACGGAATGAGCAGTTCTTC.

This clonotype was picked up a small number of times. The chain is built from TRBV5-1 and TRBJ2-6; D might be TRBD1 or TRBD2, each matching 5 bases. Germline values: CDR1 SGHRS, CDR2 YFSETQ. The CDR3 loop spans 16 amino acids. Trimming shortened V by 0 bases and J by 4 bases, and 11 bases separated the two germline ends. The CDR3 reads CASSLDGTPGANVLTF. The CDR3 DNA sequence: TGCGCCAGCAGCTTGGACGGGACCCCGGGGGCCAACGTCCTGACTTTC.

The CDR3 DNA reads as TGCGCCAGCAGCTTGTACCGGGACAGTACAGATACGCAGTATTTT. Protein sequence: CASSLYRDSTDTQYF. This chain links TRBV5-1 with TRBJ2-3; 7 nucleotides align to TRBD1. Germline values: CDR1 SGHRS, CDR2 YFSETQ. V was pared by 1 base and J by 3 bases, with 5 bases of the junction left unmatched. This CDR3 comprises 15 residues. The complete variable domain, with remaining parts taken from reference TRBV5-1 and TRBJ2-3, reads KAGVTQTPRYLIKTRGQQVTLSCSPISGHRSVSWYQQTPGQGLQFLFEYFSETQRNKGNFPGRFSGRQFSNSRSEMNVSTLELGDSALYLCASSLYRDSTDTQYFGPGTRLTVL.

This clonotype has ten or more counts. The chain links TRBV28 to TRBJ2-5; D assignment may be TRBD1 or TRBD2 (6 bases each). Germline lookup yields CDR1 MDHEN and CDR2 SYDVKM. Trimming took off 2 bases at V and 4 bases at J, with 17 bases between the two ends. The CDR3 spans 16 residues. The chain's CDR3 is CASSLRQAGGIETQYF. CDR3 bases: TGTGCCAGCAGTTTACGACAGGCCGGGGGCATAGAGACCCAGTACTTC. Supplemented by reference TRBV28 and TRBJ2-5, the full variable domain reads DVKVTQSSRYLVKRTGEKVFLECVQDMDHENMFWYRQDPGLGLRLIYFSYDVKMKEKGDIPEGYSVSREKKERFSLILESASTNQTSMYLCASSLRQAGGIETQYFGPGTRLLVL.

The sample holds many counts of this clonotype. The chain carries TRBV5-1 and TRBJ2-3; 14 bases agree with TRBD2. The germline V gene encodes CDR1 SGHRS and CDR2 YFSETQ. The CDR3 spans 16 residues. Losses at the gene ends were 4 bases for V and 6 bases for J; bases not matched to a gene: 7. CDR3 residues: CASSGGLAGGVDTQYF. As DNA, the CDR3 is TGCGCCAGCAGCGGTGGACTAGCGGGGGGAGTGGATACGCAGTATTTT.

This clonotype was seen only a few times. The chain recombines TRBV28 with TRBJ1-2, with no clear D. V dropped 5 bases and J dropped 8 bases, with 15 bases sitting between them. Germline assignment: CDR1 MDHEN and CDR2 SYDVKM. The CDR3 runs to 13 residues. The DNA of the CDR3 is TGTGCCAGCAGTAGTCGGCATCTCGGCGGCTACACCTTC. Translating gives CASSSRHLGGYTF.

The chain is built from TRBV29-1 and TRBJ2-7; a weak D match, TRBD1 (5 bases). V was shortened by 7 bases and J by 1 base, with 11 bases between the two germline ends. The CDR3 contains 12 residues. Germline CDR1 and CDR2: SQVTM and ANQGSEA. As DNA, the CDR3 is TGCAGCGCGGAGAAGGGGTCCTACGAGCAGTACTTC. Protein product: CSAEKGSYEQYF.

This clonotype was recorded at least ten times. The chain links TRBV5-6 to TRBJ2-4; no reliable D call. Germline lookup yields CDR1 SGHDT and CDR2 YYEEEE. V lost 3 bases, J lost 0 bases, and 4 bases lay in between. The CDR3 length is 13 residues. CDR3 sequence reads: CASSYLAKNIQYF. Written as DNA, the CDR3 is TGTGCCAGCAGCTACCTAGCCAAAAACATTCAGTACTTC. The whole variable domain, remainder taken from reference TRBV5-6 and TRBJ2-4, is DAGVTQSPTHLIKTRGQQVTLRCSPKSGHDTVSWYQQALGQGPQFIFQYYEEEERQRGNFPDRFSGHQFPNYSSELNVNALLLGDSALYLCASSYLAKNIQYFGAGTRLSVL.

Note on this clonotype: A much larger clone differs by one base, so this may be a read error. This rearrangement joins TRBV7-2 to TRBJ2-7; D is ambiguous. Germline CDR1 reads SGHTA; CDR2 reads FQGNSA. The CDR3 contains 14 residues. CDR3 protein: CASSLVVRTYGQYF. The CDR3 DNA sequence: TGTGCCAGCAGCTTAGTGGTGCGAACCTACGGGCAGTACTTC.

This clonotype was detected many times. This chain links TRBV6-5 with TRBJ1-1; D gene ambiguous. The V and J ends lost 7 bases and 1 base respectively, with 7 bases between them. This CDR3 contains 12 residues. The germline V gene has CDR1 MNHEY and CDR2 SVGAGI. The CDR3 sequence: CASIDGNTEAFF. The CDR3 DNA sequence: TGTGCCAGCATTGACGGGAACACTGAAGCTTTCTTT.

In its sample, this clonotype was seen many times. V and J are TRBV9 and TRBJ2-7; 13 bases are shared with TRBD2. CDR3 length: 14 amino acids. Germline assignment: CDR1 SGDLS and CDR2 YYNGEE. Trimming removed 3 bases from V and 12 bases from J; junction bases left unmatched: 9. For the CDR3, the DNA is TGTGCCAGCAGCGCACTAGCGGGGGGGCCAGTCCGGTACTTC. The encoded protein is CASSALAGGPVRYF.

This clonotype has only a few counts. This sequence joins TRBV4-2 and TRBJ2-1; 8 nucleotides align to TRBD2. Trimming took 1 base from V and 4 from J; bases not matched to a gene: 6. This CDR3 is built from 16 residues. CDR1 LGHNA and CDR2 YNFKEQ come from the germline V gene. This chain's CDR3 is CASSQVVSGDYNEQFF. For the CDR3, the DNA is TGTGCCAGCAGCCAAGTCGTTAGCGGGGATTACAATGAGCAGTTCTTC.

This clonotype was counted a few times. The V gene is TRBV20-1, the J gene TRBJ2-5; no clear D. Deletions cut 5 bases from V and 8 bases from J, with 15 bases between. The CDR3 length is 12 residues. CDR1 is DFQATT, CDR2 SNEGSKA, per germline (reference sequence). CDR3 in amino acids: CSADDRFDTQYF. Here the CDR3 DNA reads TGCAGTGCTGATGACCGGTTTGACACCCAGTACTTC.

This chain uses TRBV18 with TRBJ2-5; D gene unclear. CDR1 KGHSH and CDR2 LQKENI come from the germline V gene. The CDR3 sequence is 14 residues long. Trimming took 3 bases from V and 9 from J, leaving 17 bases between them. CDR3 loop: CASSPPTAERAQYF. The DNA of the CDR3 is TGTGCCAGCTCACCCCCCACGGCTGAAAGAGCCCAGTACTTC.

This clonotype was recorded many times. This chain connects TRBV5-5 to TRBJ1-2; D ambiguous. Germline CDR1 reads SGHKS; CDR2 reads YYEKEE (reference sequence). Trimming left V 1 base short and J 3 bases short, with 10 bases between. The CDR3 length is 14 residues. The CDR3 reads CASSLTATYYGYTF. The DNA of the CDR3 is TGTGCCAGCAGCTTGACAGCCACCTACTATGGCTACACCTTC.

This clonotype appeared many times. The rearrangement uses TRBV2 and TRBJ2-2; possibly TRBD1 or TRBD2 for D (6 bases each). V lost 6 bases and J lost 2, with 10 bases in between. This CDR3 contains 14 residues. The germline V gene encodes CDR1 SNHLY and CDR2 FYNNEI. This CDR3 reads CASSAGHNTGELFF. CDR3 sequence (DNA): TGTGCCAGCAGCGCGGGACATAACACCGGGGAGCTGTTTTTT.

The sample holds many counts of this clonotype. The chain is built from TRBV25-1 and TRBJ2-2; TRBD2 aligns across 8 bases. Germline lookup yields CDR1 MGHDK and CDR2 SYGVNS. Trimming at V came to 6 bases and at J to 5 bases, leaving 11 bases not matched to a gene. The CDR3 has 16 amino acids. The CDR3 region has the DNA TGTGCCAGCAGCTACACTGGGCGGGGGGCAACCGGGGAGCTGTTTTTT. It encodes CASSYTGRGATGELFF.

This clonotype was counted many times. The V call is TRBV5-1, the J call TRBJ2-5; D not resolved. The germline gives CDR1 SGHRS, CDR2 YFSETQ. The CDR3 loop spans 14 amino acids. V was shortened by 0 bases and J by 2 bases, with 8 bases between the two germline ends. The CDR3 DNA reads as TGCGCCAGCAGCTTGGTATTGGAACAAGAGACCCAGTACTTC. As protein: CASSLVLEQETQYF.

This clonotype has a count of ten or more. V and J are TRBV28 and TRBJ1-1; 10 bases match TRBD1. This CDR3 region has 15 residues. Germline-derived CDR1 and CDR2 are MDHEN and SYDVKM. The junction had 7 bases not matched to a gene; V was cut back by 3 bases and J by 6 bases. The CDR3 region is CASSLPFGQGAEAFF. CDR3 nucleotide sequence: TGTGCCAGCAGTTTGCCCTTCGGACAGGGGGCTGAAGCTTTCTTT. The full variable domain, rest sourced from reference TRBV28 and TRBJ1-1, is DVKVTQSSRYLVKRTGEKVFLECVQDMDHENMFWYRQDPGLGLRLIYFSYDVKMKEKGDIPEGYSVSREKKERFSLILESASTNQTSMYLCASSLPFGQGAEAFFGQGTRLTVV.

There are a few counts of this clonotype. This chain joins TRBV12-3 or TRBV12-4 and TRBJ1-1; TRBD1 might be the D (6 bases). The CDR3 contains 14 residues. Trimming removed 4 bases from V and 4 bases from J, with 13 bases in between. Here the CDR3 DNA reads TGTGCCAGCAGTTCCCGTCAGGGGATCACTGAAGCTTTCTTT. This gives the protein CASSSRQGITEAFF.